The TCR beta chain under discussion was sequenced for a study of beta chain features in type 1 diabetes. Study as a whole: There were approximately 100,000,000 sorted cells examined across all samples.

Reverse transcription of all isolated RNA meant that expressed TCRB transcripts were sequenced. Produced via immunoSEQ multiplex PCR; TCRdb's table is partial and in-frame only. This table has some 410,000 clones, 11% appearing once. Approximately 110 mL of blood, on average, came from one heparinised draw per donor. The sample holds a few counts of this clone. Germline CDR1 and CDR2: SEHNR and FQNEAQ (reference sequence). Deletions cut 4 bases from V and 0 bases from J, with 12 bases between. The CDR3 contains 15 residues. J is TRBJ1-1 and V is TRBV7-9; possible D gene TRBD1, 5 bases. The sequence came from a woman aged 18 to 35 in good health. Specimen: naive CD4+ T cells from blood. CDR3 protein: CASSYQGRLNTEAFF. In DNA, the CDR3 is TGTGCCAGCAGCTACCAGGGACGGCTGAACACTGAAGCTTTCTTT.